What follows describes a single T cell receptor beta chain. Data came from immunoSEQ multiplex PCR; TCRdb stores just in-frame clones and leaves some out. Among about 280,000 clones listed, around 90% were seen once. V dropped 1 base and J dropped 2; count of bases not matched to a gene: 3. In germline, CDR1 is GTSNPN, CDR2 SVGIG (reference sequence). The CDR3 is 15 residues long. The sample comes from a study of blood T cell repertoires in COVID-19. This chain joins TRBV30 and TRBJ2-1; 9 bases agree with TRBD2. Sequenced: PBMCs or T cells enriched from blood (not recorded which). The TCR sequence derives from a woman aged 55-70 years in a cohort exposed to, infected with or recovered from COVID-19 (not recorded which). CDR3 DNA: TGTGCCTGGAGTGCGGCGGGAGGGACCTACAATGAGCAGTTCTTC. Residues: CAWSAAGGTYNEQFF.